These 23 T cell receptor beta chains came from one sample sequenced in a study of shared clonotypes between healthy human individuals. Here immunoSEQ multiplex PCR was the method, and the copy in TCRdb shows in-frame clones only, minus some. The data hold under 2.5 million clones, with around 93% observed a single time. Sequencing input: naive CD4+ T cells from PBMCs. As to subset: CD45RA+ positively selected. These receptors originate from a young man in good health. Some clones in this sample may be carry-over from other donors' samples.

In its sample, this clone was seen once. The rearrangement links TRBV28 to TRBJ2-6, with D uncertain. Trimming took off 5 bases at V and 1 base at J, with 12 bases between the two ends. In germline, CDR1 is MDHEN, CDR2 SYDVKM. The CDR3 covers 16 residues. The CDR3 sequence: CASSPPGRSGANVLTF. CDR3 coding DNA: TGTGCCAGCAGTCCCCCGGGCCGTTCTGGGGCCAACGTCCTGACTTTC.

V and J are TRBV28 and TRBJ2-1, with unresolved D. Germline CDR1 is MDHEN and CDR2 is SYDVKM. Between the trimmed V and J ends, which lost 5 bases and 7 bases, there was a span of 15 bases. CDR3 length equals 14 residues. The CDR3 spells CASSLTASQNEQFF. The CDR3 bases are TGTGCCAGCAGTCTTACGGCCTCGCAGAATGAGCAGTTCTTC. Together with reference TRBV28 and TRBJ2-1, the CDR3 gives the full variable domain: DVKVTQSSRYLVKRTGEKVFLECVQDMDHENMFWYRQDPGLGLRLIYFSYDVKMKEKGDIPEGYSVSREKKERFSLILESASTNQTSMYLCASSLTASQNEQFFGPGTRLTVL.

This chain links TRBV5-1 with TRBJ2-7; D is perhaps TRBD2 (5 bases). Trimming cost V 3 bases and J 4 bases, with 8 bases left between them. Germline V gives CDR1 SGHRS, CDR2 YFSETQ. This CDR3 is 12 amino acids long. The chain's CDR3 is CASSSPGYEQYF. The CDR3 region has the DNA TGCGCCAGCAGCTCCCCGGGATACGAGCAGTACTTC.

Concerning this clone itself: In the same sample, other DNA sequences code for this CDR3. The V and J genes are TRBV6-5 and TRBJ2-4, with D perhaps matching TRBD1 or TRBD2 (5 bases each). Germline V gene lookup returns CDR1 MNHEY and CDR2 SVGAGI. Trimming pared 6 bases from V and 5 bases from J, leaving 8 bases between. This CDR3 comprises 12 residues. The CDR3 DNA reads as TGTGCCAGCAGAGGGACGGAAAACATTCAGTACTTC. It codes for CASRGTENIQYF.

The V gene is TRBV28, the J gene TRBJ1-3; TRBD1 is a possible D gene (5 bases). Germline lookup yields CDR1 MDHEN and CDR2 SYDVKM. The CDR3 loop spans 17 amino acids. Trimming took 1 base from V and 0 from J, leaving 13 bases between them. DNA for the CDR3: TGTGCCAGCAGTTTATTTGGGGGAGGCCCCTCTGGAAACACCATATATTTT. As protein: CASSLFGGGPSGNTIYF.

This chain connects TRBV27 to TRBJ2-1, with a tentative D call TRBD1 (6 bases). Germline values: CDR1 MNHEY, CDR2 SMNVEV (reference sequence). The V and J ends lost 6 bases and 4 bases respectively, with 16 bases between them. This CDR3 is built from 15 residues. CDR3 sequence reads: CASSPSRQGYNEQFF. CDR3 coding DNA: TGTGCCAGCAGCCCATCCCGTCAGGGGTACAATGAGCAGTTCTTC.

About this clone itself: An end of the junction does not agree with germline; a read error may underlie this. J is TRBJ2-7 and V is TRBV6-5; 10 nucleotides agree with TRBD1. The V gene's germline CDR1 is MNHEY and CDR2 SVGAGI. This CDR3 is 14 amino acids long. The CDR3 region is CAISRGQGAYEQYF. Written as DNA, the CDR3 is TGTGCCATCAGTCGCGGACAGGGGGCCTACGAGCAGTACTTC.

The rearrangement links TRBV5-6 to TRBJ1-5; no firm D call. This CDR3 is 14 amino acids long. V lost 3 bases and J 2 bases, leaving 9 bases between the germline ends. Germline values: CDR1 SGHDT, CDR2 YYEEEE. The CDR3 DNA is TGTGCCAGCAGCTCGGAGGGTCGCAATCAGCCCCAGCATTTT. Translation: CASSSEGRNQPQHF.

CDR3 region: CASSSPGQPRGNEQFF. In DNA, the CDR3 is TGTGCCAGCAGTTCGCCGGGACAGCCGAGAGGCAATGAGCAGTTCTTC. V and J are TRBV28 and TRBJ2-1, with 7 bases fitting TRBD1. V lost 4 bases and J lost 6; bases outside the gene matches: 12. The CDR3 contains 16 residues. From germline, CDR1 is MDHEN and CDR2 SYDVKM.

In nucleotides, the CDR3 is TGTGCCAGCAGCCCAGGGGGCTTAGCGGGAGGAGCCTACAATGAGCAGTTCTTC. It is translated as CASSPGGLAGGAYNEQFF. The genes are TRBV11-2 and TRBJ2-1, with 10 bases identical to TRBD2. The CDR3 runs to 18 residues. Per the germline V gene, CDR1 is SGHAT and CDR2 is FQNNGV. V was pared by 5 bases and J by 2 bases, with 12 bases of the junction left unmatched.

The chain's CDR3 is CASSLVGDPDQYF. CDR3 nucleotides: TGTGCCAGCAGCTTAGTAGGGGACCCCGACCAGTATTTT. The chain carries TRBV7-9 and TRBJ2-3; possibly TRBD1 or TRBD2 for D (5 bases each). This CDR3 is 13 amino acids long. V was shortened by 1 base and J by 12 bases, with 14 bases between the two germline ends. Germline loops: CDR1 SEHNR, CDR2 FQNEAQ (reference sequence).

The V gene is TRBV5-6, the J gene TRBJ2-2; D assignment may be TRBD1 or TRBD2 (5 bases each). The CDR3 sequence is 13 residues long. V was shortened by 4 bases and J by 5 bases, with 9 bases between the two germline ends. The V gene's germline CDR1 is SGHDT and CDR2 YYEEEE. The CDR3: CASSRGSTGELFF. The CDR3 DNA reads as TGTGCCAGCAGCCGGGGCAGTACCGGGGAGCTGTTTTTT.

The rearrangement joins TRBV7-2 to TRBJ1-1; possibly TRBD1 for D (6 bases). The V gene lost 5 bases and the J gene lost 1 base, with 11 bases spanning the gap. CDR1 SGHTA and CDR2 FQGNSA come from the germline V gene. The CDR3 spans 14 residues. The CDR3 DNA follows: TGTGCCAGCAGCCCGGAGACAGGGAACACTGAAGCTTTCTTT. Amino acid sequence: CASSPETGNTEAFF.

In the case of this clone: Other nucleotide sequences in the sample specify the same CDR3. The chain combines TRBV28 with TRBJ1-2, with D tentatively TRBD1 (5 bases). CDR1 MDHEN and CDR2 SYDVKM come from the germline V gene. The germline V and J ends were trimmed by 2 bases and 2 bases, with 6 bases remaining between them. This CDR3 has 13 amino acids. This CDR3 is CASSLKGNYGYTF. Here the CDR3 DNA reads TGTGCCAGCAGTTTAAAGGGGAACTATGGCTACACCTTC.

Here the CDR3 reads CASSVTGTSYLEQYF. In nucleotides, the CDR3 is TGTGCCAGCAGCGTTACCGGGACTAGTTATTTAGAGCAGTACTTC. V is TRBV9 and J is TRBJ2-7; TRBD2 matches at 8 bases. V shed 2 bases, J shed 7 bases, and the junction held 11 bases outside the gene matches. Germline V gene lookup returns CDR1 SGDLS and CDR2 YYNGEE. CDR3 length: 15 residues.

This chain's CDR3 is CASMESTDTQYF. The DNA of the CDR3 is TGCGCCAGCATGGAAAGCACAGATACGCAGTATTTT. This sequence joins TRBV5-1 and TRBJ2-3; D not resolved. Trimming pared 6 bases from V and 0 bases from J, leaving 5 bases between. This CDR3 has 12 residues. CDR1 and CDR2 from the germline V gene are SGHRS and YFSETQ.

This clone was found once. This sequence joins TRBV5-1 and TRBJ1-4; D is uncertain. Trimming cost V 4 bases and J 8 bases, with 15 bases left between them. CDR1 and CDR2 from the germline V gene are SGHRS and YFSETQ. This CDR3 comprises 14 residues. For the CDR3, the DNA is TGCGCCAGCAGCCCGTCGGGCCTCTTGGAAAAACTGTTTTTT. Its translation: CASSPSGLLEKLFF.

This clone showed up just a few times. The CDR3 DNA reads as TGTGCCAGCAGCTGGGACAGGGATACTTCACCCCTCCACTTT. It is translated as CASSWDRDTSPLHF. This rearrangement joins TRBV5-6 to TRBJ1-6, with 9 positions matching TRBD1. The CDR3 consists of 14 residues. The ends lost 3 bases at V and 9 bases at J; junction bases unmatched: 4. Germline CDR1 is SGHDT and CDR2 is YYEEEE.

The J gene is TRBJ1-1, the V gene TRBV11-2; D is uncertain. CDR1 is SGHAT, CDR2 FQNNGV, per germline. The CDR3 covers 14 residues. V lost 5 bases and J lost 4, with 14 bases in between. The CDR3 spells CASSQLRTITEAFF. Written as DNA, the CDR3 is TGTGCCAGCAGCCAGCTTCGGACGATCACTGAAGCTTTCTTT.

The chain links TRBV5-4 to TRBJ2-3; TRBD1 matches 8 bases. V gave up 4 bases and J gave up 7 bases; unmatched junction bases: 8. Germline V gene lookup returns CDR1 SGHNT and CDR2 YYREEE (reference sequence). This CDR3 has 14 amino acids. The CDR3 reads CASSPDRGTNTQYF. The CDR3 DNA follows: TGTGCCAGCAGCCCTGACAGGGGCACGAATACGCAGTATTTT. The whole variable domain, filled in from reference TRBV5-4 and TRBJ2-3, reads ETGVTQSPTHLIKTRGQQVTLRCSSQSGHNTVSWYQQALGQGPQFIFQYYREEENGRGNFPPRFSGLQFPNYSSELNVNALELDDSALYLCASSPDRGTNTQYFGPGTRLTVL.

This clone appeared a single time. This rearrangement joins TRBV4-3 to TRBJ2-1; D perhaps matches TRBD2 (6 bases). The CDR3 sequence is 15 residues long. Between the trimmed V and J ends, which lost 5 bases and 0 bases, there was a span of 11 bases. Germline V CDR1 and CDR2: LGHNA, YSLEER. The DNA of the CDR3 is TGCGCCAGCAGCACTTGGAGGGGCTCCTACAATGAGCAGTTCTTC. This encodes CASSTWRGSYNEQFF.

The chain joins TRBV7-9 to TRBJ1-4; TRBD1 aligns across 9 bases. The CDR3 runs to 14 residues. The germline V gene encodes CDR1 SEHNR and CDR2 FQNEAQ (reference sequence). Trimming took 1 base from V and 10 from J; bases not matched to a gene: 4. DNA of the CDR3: TGTGCCAGCAGCTTAGTTGCGACAGGGGGAAAACTGTTTTTT. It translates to CASSLVATGGKLFF.

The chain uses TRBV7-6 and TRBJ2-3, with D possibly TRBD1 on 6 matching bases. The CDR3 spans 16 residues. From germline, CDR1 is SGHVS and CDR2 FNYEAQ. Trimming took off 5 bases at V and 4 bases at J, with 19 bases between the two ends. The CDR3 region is CASSQATGFIADTQYF. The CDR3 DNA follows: TGTGCCAGCAGCCAAGCGACAGGCTTCATTGCAGATACGCAGTATTTT.